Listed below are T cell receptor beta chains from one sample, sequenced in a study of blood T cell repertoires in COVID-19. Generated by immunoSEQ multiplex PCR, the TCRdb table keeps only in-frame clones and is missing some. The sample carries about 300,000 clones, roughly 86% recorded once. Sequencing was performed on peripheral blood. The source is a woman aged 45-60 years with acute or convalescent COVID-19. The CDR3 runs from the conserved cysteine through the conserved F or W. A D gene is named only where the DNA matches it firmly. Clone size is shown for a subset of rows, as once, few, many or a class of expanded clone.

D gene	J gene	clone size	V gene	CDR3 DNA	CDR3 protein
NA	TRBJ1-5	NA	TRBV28	TGTGCCAGCAGTTTATACGGGATTTGGAGCAATCAGCCCCAGCATTTT	CASSLYGIWSNQPQHF
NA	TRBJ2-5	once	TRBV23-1	TGCGCCAGCAGTCAACCGACAGACCAAGAGACCCAGTACTTC	CASSQPTDQETQYF
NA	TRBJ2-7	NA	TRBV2	TGTGCCAGCAGGAGTTCGACAGGCTCCTACGAGCAGTACTTC	CASRSSTGSYEQYF
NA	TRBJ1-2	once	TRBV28	TGTGCCAGCACTTACCCAGGCCAGGTGATGATGTATGGCTACACCTTC	CASTYPGQVMMYGYTF
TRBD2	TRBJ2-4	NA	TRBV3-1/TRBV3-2	TGTGCCAGCAGCCGTAAGGGACTAGCGGGAGTGGACAAAAACATTCAGTACTTC	CASSRKGLAGVDKNIQYF
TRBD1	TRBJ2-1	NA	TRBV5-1	TGCGCCAGCAGCTTGGACGACAGGGGGGTCTACAATGAGCAGTTCTTC	CASSLDDRGVYNEQFF
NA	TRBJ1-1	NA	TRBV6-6	TGTGCCAGCAGCCGACGAGTTTCTTTACAGGTATACACTGAAGCTTTCTTT	CASSRRVSLQVYTEAFF
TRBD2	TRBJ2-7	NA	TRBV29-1	TGCAGCGTTGAAATCGGGAGGGCCACCTACGAGCAGTACTTC	CSVEIGRATYEQYF
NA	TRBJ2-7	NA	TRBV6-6	TGTGCCAGCTGTCGGCCCAGCTCCTACGAGCAGTACTTC	CASCRPSSYEQYF
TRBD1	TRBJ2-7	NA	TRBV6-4	TGTGCCAGCAACAGGGAGACAGGGTCACTCTACGAGCAGTACTTC	CASNRETGSLYEQYF
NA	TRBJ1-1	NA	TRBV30	TGTGCCTGGAGTTTTACAGAACGAAAAAACACTGAAGCTTTCTTT	CAWSFTERKNTEAFF
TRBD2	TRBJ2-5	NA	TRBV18	TGTGCCAGCTCACCCGAATTTGCTAGCGGCCAAGAGACCCAGTACTTC	CASSPEFASGQETQYF
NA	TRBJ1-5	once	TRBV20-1	TGCAGTGCTAGTATACAGGGCCAGCCCCAGCATTTT	CSASIQGQPQHF
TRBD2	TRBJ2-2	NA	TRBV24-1	TGTGCCACCTCGGGACTAGCGGGAGGAGGAACCGGGGAGCTGTTTTTT	CATSGLAGGGTGELFF
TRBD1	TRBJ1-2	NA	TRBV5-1	TGCGCCAGCAGCTTGGCGGACAGGGGAGGTGGCTACACCTTC	CASSLADRGGGYTF
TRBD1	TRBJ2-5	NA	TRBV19	TGTGCCAGTAGTGATACAGGGGTCCAAGAGACCCAGTACTTC	CASSDTGVQETQYF
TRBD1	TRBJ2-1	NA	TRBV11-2	TGTGCCAGCAGCTTAGTCGGGACAGGCTACAATGAGCAGTTCTTC	CASSLVGTGYNEQFF
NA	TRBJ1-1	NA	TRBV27	TGTGCCAGCAGTCCCGGTATAGACCGGGAGCTGCGGGCTTTCTTT	CASSPGIDRELRAFF
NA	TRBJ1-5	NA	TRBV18	TGTGCCAGCTCACCTAACAGGGTAGGCAATCAGCCCCAGCATTTT	CASSPNRVGNQPQHF
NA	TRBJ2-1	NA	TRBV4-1	TGCGCCAGCAGCCCTTCAGGGGGGCTCGCCTCCTACAATGAGCAGTTCTTC	CASSPSGGLASYNEQFF
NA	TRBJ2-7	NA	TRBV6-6	TGTGCCAGCAGTTACCCGGCCGGGTCCTACGAGCAGTACTTC	CASSYPAGSYEQYF
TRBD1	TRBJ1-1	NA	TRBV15	TGTGCCACCAGCAGTGCTTTGGGACAGGGGGTCGCTGGGATAGAAGCTTTCTTT	CATSSALGQGVAGIEAFF
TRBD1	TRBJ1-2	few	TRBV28	TGTGCCAGCAGTTCACTTTGGACAGGGGAGAGTGGGACTAACTATGGCTACACCTTC	CASSSLWTGESGTNYGYTF
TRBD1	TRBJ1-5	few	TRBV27	TGTGCCAGCAGTTTACAACAGGGGCACCAGCCCCAGCATTTT	CASSLQQGHQPQHF
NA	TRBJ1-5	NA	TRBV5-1	TGCGCCAGCAGCTTGGACAATCTGAGCGGCAATCAGCCCCAGCATTTT	CASSLDNLSGNQPQHF
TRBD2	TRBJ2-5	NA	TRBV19	TGTGCTAGTCCGACTAGCCCGCAAGAGACCCAGTACTTC	CASPTSPQETQYF
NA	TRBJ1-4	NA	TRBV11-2	TGTGCCAGCAGCTCTTATGGGGGGAAAGACGCAGAAAAACTGTTTTTT	CASSSYGGKDAEKLFF
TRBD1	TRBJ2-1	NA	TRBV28	TGTGCCAGCAGTTTGAACAGGGGGATCTACAATGAGCAGTTCTTC	CASSLNRGIYNEQFF
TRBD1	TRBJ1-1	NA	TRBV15	TGTGCCACCAGCAGCCGCTACGACAGGGATAAAGGGGGCACTGAAGCTTTCTTT	CATSSRYDRDKGGTEAFF
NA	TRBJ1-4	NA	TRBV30	TGTGCCTGGAGTGACAGCAGAAGTGAAAAACTGTTTTTT	CAWSDSRSEKLFF
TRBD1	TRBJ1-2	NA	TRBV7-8	TGTGCCAGCAGCTCCGCCGGGACAGGGACGATCAACTATGGCTACACCTTC	CASSSAGTGTINYGYTF
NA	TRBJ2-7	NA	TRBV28	TGTGCCAGCAGCAGGGTAAAGACGGGCATCTACGAGCAGTACTTC	CASSRVKTGIYEQYF
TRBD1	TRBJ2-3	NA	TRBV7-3	TGTGCCAGCAGCTGGACAGGGGGCGGCACAGATACGCAGTATTTT	CASSWTGGGTDTQYF
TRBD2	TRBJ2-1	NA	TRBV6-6	TGTGCCAGCCGTGGGGCGGTTGACGGGAGGGCGTTGGAGCAGTTCTTC	CASRGAVDGRALEQFF
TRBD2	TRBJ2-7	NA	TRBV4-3	TGCGCCAGCAGCCCCCGCGCGGGAGGGACGAGCGAGCAGTACTTC	CASSPRAGGTSEQYF
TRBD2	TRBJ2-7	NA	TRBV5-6	TGTGCCAGCAGCTCAGGACTAGCGGGAACCTACGAGCAGTACTTC	CASSSGLAGTYEQYF
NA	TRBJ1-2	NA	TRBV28	TGTGCCAGCAGCGAGGACTGGGGTGGCTACACCTTC	CASSEDWGGYTF
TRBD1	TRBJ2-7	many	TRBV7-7	TGTGCCAGCAGCCCAGGGACAGGGAGGAACGAGCAGTACTTC	CASSPGTGRNEQYF
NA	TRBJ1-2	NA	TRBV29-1	TGCAGCGTTGGGCATGACTATGGCTACACCTTC	CSVGHDYGYTF
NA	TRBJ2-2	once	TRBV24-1	TGTGCCACCAGTGTGCTCCAGGGCGGGGAGCTGTTTTTT	CATSVLQGGELFF
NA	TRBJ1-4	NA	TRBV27	TGTGCCAGCAGCTACAAAACAGGGTCAGGGGAAAAACTGTTTTTT	CASSYKTGSGEKLFF
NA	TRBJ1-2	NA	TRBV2	TGTGCCAGCAGGCCAGAAGGACAGAACTATGGCTACACCTTC	CASRPEGQNYGYTF
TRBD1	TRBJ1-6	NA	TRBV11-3	TGTGCCAGCAGCTTAGTAGGGACAGGTTCTAATTCACCCCTCCACTTT	CASSLVGTGSNSPLHF
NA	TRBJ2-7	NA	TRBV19	TGTGCCAGTACCCCCCGGTCGGGGTCCTTCTACGAGCAGTACTTC	CASTPRSGSFYEQYF
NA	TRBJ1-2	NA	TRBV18	TGTGCCAGCTCACCCCCGGGGATGCTTGGAGGCTACACCTTC	CASSPPGMLGGYTF
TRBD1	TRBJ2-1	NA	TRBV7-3	TGTGCCAGCAGCCCGACAGTAACAGGGGGCACCCTACACAATGAGCAGTTCTTC	CASSPTVTGGTLHNEQFF